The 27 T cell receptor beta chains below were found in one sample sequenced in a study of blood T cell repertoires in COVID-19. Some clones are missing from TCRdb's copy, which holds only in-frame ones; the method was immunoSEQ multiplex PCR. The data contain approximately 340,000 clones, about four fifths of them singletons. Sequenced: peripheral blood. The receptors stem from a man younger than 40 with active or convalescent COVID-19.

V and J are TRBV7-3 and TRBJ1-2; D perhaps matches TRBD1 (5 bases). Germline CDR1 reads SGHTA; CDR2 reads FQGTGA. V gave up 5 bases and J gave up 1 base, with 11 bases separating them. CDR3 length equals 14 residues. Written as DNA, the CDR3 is TGTGCCAGCAGCCCACACGGGGGTAACTATGGCTACACCTTC. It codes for CASSPHGGNYGYTF.

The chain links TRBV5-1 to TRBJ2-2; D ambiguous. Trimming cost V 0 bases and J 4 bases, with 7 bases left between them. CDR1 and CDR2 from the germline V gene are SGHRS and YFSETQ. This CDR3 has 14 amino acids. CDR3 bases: TGCGCCAGCAGCTTGGCACAGTTCACCGGGGAGCTGTTTTTT. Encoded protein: CASSLAQFTGELFF.

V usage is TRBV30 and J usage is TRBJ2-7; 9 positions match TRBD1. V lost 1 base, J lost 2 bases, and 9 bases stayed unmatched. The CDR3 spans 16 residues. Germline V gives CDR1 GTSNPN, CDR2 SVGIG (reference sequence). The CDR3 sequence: CAWSGRGTGRAYEQYF. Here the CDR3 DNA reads TGTGCCTGGAGTGGGAGGGGGACAGGGAGGGCCTACGAGCAGTACTTC.

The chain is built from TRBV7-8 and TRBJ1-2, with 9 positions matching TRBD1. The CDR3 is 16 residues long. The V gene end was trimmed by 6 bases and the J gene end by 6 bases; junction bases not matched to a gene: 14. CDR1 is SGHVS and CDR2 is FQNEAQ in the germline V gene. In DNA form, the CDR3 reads TGTGCCAGCAGTCGAAAACCGGGACAGGGAGACGATGGCTACACCTTC. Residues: CASSRKPGQGDDGYTF.

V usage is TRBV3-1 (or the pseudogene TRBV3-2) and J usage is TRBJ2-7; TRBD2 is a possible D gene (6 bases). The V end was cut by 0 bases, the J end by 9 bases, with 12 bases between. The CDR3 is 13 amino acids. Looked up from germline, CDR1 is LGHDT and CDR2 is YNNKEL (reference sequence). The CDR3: CASSQDRLEGQYF. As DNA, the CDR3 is TGTGCCAGCAGCCAAGATAGACTAGAAGGGCAGTACTTC.

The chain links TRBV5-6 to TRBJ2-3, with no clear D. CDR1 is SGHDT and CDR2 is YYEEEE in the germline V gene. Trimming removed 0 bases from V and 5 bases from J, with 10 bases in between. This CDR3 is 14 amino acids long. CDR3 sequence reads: CASSLGETRDTQYF. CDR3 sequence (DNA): TGTGCCAGCAGCTTGGGAGAAACTCGAGATACGCAGTATTTT.

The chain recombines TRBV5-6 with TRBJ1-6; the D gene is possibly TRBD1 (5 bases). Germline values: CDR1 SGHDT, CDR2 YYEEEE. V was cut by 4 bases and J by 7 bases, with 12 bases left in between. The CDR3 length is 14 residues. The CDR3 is CASSLKRQNSPLHF. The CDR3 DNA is TGTGCCAGCAGCCTGAAAAGACAGAATTCACCCCTCCACTTT.

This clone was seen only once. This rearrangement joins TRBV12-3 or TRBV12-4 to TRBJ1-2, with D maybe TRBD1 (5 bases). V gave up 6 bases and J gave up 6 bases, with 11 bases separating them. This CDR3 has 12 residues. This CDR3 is CASSPSGNGYTF. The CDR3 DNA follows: TGTGCCAGCAGCCCATCAGGGAATGGCTACACCTTC.

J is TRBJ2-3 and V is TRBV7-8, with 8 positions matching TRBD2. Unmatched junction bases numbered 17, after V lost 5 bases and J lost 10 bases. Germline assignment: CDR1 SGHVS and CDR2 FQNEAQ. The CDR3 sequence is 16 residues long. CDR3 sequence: CASSRERISGKGAQYF. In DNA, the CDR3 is TGTGCCAGCAGCCGAGAGAGGATTAGCGGGAAAGGGGCGCAGTATTTT.

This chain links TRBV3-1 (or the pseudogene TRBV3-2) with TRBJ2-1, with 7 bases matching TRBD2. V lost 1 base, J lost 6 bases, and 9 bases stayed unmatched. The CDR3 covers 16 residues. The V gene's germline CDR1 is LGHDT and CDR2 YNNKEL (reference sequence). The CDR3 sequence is CASSQARPSGPNEQFF. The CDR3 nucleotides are TGTGCCAGCAGCCAAGCCCGGCCTAGCGGCCCCAATGAGCAGTTCTTC.

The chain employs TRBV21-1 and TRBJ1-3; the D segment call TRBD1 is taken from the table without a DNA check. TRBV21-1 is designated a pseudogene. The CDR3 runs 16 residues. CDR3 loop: CASSRTGGKVGNTIYF. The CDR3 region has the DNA TGTGCCAGCAGCCGGACAGGGGGAAAAGTTGGAAACACCATATATTTT.

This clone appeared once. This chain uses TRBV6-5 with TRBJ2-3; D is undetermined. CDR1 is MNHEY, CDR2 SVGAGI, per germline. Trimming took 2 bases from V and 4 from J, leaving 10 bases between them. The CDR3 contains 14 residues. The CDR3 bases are TGTGCCAGCAGTTACGGTAGAGGTGCAGATACGCAGTATTTT. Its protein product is CASSYGRGADTQYF.

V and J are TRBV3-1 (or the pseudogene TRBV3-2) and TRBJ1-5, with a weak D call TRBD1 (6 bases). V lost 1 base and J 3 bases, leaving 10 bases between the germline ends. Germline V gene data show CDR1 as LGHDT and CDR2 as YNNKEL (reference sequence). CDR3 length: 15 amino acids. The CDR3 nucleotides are TGTGCCAGCAGCCAAGGCAGACAGGCCAATCAGCCCCAGCATTTT. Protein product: CASSQGRQANQPQHF.

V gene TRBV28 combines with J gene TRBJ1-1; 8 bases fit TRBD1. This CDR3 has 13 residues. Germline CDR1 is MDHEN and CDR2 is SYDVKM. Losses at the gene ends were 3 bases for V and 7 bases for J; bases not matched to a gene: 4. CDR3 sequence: CASSFQQGDEAFF. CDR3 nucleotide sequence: TGTGCCAGCAGTTTTCAACAGGGGGATGAAGCTTTCTTT.

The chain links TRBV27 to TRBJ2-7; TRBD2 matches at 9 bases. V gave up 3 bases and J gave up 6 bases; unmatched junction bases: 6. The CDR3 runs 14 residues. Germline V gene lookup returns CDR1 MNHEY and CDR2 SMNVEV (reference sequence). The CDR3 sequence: CASSLVGTSSEQYF. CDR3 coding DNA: TGTGCCAGCAGTTTGGTAGGGACTAGCTCCGAGCAGTACTTC.

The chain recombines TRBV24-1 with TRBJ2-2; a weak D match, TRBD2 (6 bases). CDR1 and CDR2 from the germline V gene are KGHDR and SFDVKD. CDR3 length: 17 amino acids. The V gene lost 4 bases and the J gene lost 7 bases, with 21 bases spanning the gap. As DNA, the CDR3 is TGTGCCACCAGTGACCTTGGGACTCCCGGCGCGAGCGGGGAGCTGTTTTTT. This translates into CATSDLGTPGASGELFF.

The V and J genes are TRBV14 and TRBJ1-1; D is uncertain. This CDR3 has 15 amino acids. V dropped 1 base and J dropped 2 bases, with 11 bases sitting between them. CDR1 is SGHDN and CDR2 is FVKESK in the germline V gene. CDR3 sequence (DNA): TGTGCCAGCAGCCAAGGGACGGGGAGAAACACTGAAGCTTTCTTT. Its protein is CASSQGTGRNTEAFF. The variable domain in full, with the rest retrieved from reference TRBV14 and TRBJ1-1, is EAGVTQFPSHSVIEKGQTVTLRCDPISGHDNLYWYRRVMGKEIKFLLHFVKESKQDESGMPNNRFLAERTGGTYSTLKVQPAELEDSGVYFCASSQGTGRNTEAFFGQGTRLTVV.

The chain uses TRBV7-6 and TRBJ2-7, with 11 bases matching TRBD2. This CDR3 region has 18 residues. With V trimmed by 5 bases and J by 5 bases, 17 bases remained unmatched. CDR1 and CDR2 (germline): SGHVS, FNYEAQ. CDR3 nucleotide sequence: TGTGCCAGCAGCCCAGGGGTTAGCGGGGGGGCCGTCAGGAACGAGCAGTACTTC. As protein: CASSPGVSGGAVRNEQYF.

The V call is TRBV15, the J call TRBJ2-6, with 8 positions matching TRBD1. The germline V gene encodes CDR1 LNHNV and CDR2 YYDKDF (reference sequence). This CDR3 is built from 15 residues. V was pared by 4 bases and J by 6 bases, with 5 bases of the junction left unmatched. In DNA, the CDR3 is TGTGCCACCAGCAAACGGACAGGGAAGGCCAACGTCCTGACTTTC. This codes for CATSKRTGKANVLTF.

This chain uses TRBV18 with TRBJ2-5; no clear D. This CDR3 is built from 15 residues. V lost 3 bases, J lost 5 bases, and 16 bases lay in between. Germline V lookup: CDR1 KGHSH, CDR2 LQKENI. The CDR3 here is CASSPPISPRETQYF. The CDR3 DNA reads TGTGCCAGCTCACCGCCAATAAGCCCACGGGAGACCCAGTACTTC.

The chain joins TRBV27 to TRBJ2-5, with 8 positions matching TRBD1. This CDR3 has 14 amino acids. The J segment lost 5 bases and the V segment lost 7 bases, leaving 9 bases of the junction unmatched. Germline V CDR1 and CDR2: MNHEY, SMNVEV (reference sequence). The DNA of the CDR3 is TGTGCCAGCAACGGACAGGGAGATTGGGAGACCCAGTACTTC. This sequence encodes CASNGQGDWETQYF.

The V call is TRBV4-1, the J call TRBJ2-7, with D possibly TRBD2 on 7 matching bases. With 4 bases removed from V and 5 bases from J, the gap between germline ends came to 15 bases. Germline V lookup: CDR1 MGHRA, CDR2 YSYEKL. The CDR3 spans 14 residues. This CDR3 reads CASSLRGARDEQYF. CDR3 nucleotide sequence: TGCGCCAGCAGCCTTCGGGGGGCTCGGGACGAGCAGTACTTC.

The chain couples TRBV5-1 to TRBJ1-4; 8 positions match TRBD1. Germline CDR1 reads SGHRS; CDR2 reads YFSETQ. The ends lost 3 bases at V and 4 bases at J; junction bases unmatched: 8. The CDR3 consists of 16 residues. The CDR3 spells CASSSGGQVFNEKLFF. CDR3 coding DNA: TGCGCCAGCAGCTCTGGGGGACAGGTCTTTAATGAAAAACTGTTTTTT.

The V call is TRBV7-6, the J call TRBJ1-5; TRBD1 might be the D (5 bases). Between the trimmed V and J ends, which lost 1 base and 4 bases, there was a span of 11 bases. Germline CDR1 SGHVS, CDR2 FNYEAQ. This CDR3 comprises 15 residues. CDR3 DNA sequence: TGTGCCAGCAGCTTAGATGCCAACAGGAATCAGCCCCAGCATTTT. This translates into CASSLDANRNQPQHF.

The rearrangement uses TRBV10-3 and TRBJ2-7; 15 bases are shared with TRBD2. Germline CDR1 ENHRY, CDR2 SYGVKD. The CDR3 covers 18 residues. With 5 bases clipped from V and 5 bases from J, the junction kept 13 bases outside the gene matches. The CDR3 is CAISPRTSGRVPSNEQYF. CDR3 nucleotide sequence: TGTGCCATCAGTCCCCGGACTAGCGGGAGGGTCCCCTCTAACGAGCAGTACTTC.

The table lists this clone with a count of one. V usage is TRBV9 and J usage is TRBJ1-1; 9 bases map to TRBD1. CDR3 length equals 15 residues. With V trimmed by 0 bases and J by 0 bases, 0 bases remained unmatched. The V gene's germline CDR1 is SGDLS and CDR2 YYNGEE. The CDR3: CASSVGDRVNTEAFF. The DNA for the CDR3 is TGTGCCAGCAGCGTAGGGGACAGGGTGAACACTGAAGCTTTCTTT.

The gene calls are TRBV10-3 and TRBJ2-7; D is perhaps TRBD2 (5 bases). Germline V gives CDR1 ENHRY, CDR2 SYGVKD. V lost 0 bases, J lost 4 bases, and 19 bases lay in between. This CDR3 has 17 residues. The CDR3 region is CAISESTGFLGLYEQYF. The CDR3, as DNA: TGTGCCATCAGTGAGTCGACGGGATTCCTCGGGCTGTACGAGCAGTACTTC.